The present T cell receptor beta chain was sequenced within a study of shared clonotypes between healthy human individuals. Sequencing was at deep level. Produced via immunoSEQ multiplex PCR; TCRdb's table is partial and in-frame only. Of 600,000 to 700,000 clones in the sample, 73% were seen once. The J segment lost 4 bases and the V segment lost 4 bases, leaving 9 bases of the junction unmatched. Looked up from germline, CDR1 is SGHNT and CDR2 is YYREEE (reference sequence). This CDR3 has 16 residues. A CD45RA-negative memory subset and a CD45RA+ naive subset were separated from the CD4+ cells. Regarding this clone: Its antigen is not identified.

Study results and limitations: Sorted-subset samples were not fully sequenced, rarefaction indicated.

This TCR was sampled from a woman in her 30s in good health. Sample: memory CD4+ T cells sorted from blood. Subset denoted: CD45RA-negative fraction. The chain joins TRBV5-4 to TRBJ2-7; 12 nucleotides align to TRBD2. As DNA, the CDR3 is TGTGCCAGCAGCCCCGCTAGCGGGAGGGCCTTATACGAGCAGTACTTC. As protein: CASSPASGRALYEQYF.